These 9 T cell receptor beta chains were all obtained from the same sample, sequenced in a study of CD8 T cells in Susac syndrome. An amount of RNA that ranged from roughly 0.45 to 1 ug was reverse transcribed with random hexamers. A single record per CDR3 protein comes from TCRdb applying MiXCR to the immunoSEQ multiplex PCR reads. The sample consists of approximately 25,000 distinct CDR3 sequences, approximately 92% of them appearing once. The sequenced sample consisted of CD8+ T cells from PBMCs. The receptors were sampled from a human donor with Susac syndrome.

This clonotype has more than one count but fewer than ten. The V call is TRBV7-8, the J call TRBJ2-5, with D hard to call. The germline CDR1 and CDR2 sequences are SGHVS and FQNEAQ. The CDR3 consists of 15 residues. Between the trimmed V and J ends, which lost 5 bases and 0 bases, there was a span of 13 bases. CDR3 sequence (DNA): TGTGCCAGCAGCAAAACCAGCATGTACCAAGAGACCCAGTACTTC. Its translation: CASSKTSMYQETQYF.

The V gene is TRBV5-6, the J gene TRBJ1-2; 9 positions match TRBD1. Germline CDR1 is SGHDT and CDR2 is YYEEEE. The CDR3 has 15 residues. J lost 4 bases, V lost 2 bases, and 6 bases had no gene match. CDR3 residues: CASSFPGQGTYGYTF. CDR3 in DNA: TGTGCCAGCAGCTTTCCGGGACAGGGAACCTATGGCTACACCTTC.

J is TRBJ1-1 and V is TRBV20-1, with no clear D. The CDR3 is made up of 12 amino acids. Germline V gene lookup returns CDR1 DFQATT and CDR2 SNEGSKA (reference sequence). V lost 3 bases, J lost 2 bases, and 7 bases lay in between. The CDR3 loop reads CSAREFNTEAFF. The DNA for the CDR3 is TGCAGTGCTAGGGAGTTCAACACTGAAGCTTTCTTT.

In this sample, this clonotype turned up once. The CDR3 protein is CASSYSQDTEAFF. Here the CDR3 DNA reads TGTGCCAGCAGTTACTCCCAGGACACTGAAGCTTTCTTT. J is TRBJ1-1 and V is TRBV6-5; D gene unclear. The germline gives CDR1 MNHEY, CDR2 SVGAGI. Trimming pared 0 bases from V and 3 bases from J, leaving 5 bases between. CDR3 length equals 13 residues.

This clonotype was picked up one time. The chain joins TRBV20-1 to TRBJ2-2, with 9 bases aligning to TRBD1. Trimming removed 2 bases from V and 0 bases from J; junction bases left unmatched: 7. The CDR3 is 17 amino acids. The germline V gene encodes CDR1 DFQATT and CDR2 SNEGSKA (reference sequence). The CDR3 DNA reads as TGCAGTGCTAGATTAACAGGGGGCAACGCGAACACCGGGGAGCTGTTTTTT. It yields the protein CSARLTGGNANTGELFF.

This clonotype was counted a single time. The chain links TRBV5-5 to TRBJ2-7; D call uncertain. Looked up from germline, CDR1 is SGHKS and CDR2 is YYEKEE (reference sequence). V shed 0 bases and J shed 2 bases, with 6 bases lying between them. This CDR3 has 13 amino acids. The DNA for the CDR3 is TGTGCCAGCAGCTTGGTACCAGCCTACGAGCAGTACTTC. Translated, it gives CASSLVPAYEQYF.

The J gene is TRBJ2-3, the V gene TRBV5-1, with 11 bases aligning to TRBD2. Unmatched junction bases numbered 14, after V lost 3 bases and J lost 5 bases. Germline CDR1 reads SGHRS; CDR2 reads YFSETQ. CDR3 length equals 18 residues. DNA for the CDR3: TGCGCCAGCAGCTCCGACCCATCTAGCGGGGGGATGTTAGATACGCAGTATTTT. This codes for CASSSDPSSGGMLDTQYF.

This clonotype has only one observation. As DNA, the CDR3 is TGTGCCACCACGGACTCAGGGTACAATGAGCAGTTCTTC. Its protein is CATTDSGYNEQFF. This chain connects TRBV19 to TRBJ2-1; D possibly matches TRBD1 or TRBD2 (5 bases each). The CDR3 has 13 amino acids. V dropped 10 bases and J dropped 4 bases, with 14 bases sitting between them. Germline CDR1 LNHDA, CDR2 SQIVND (reference sequence).

This rearrangement joins TRBV28 to TRBJ2-2; 9 positions agree with TRBD1. The CDR3 extends over 16 amino acids. With V trimmed by 2 bases and J by 4 bases, 5 bases remained unmatched. Per germline, CDR1 MDHEN and CDR2 SYDVKM. Here the CDR3 reads CASSLTGTGRTGELFF. CDR3 in DNA: TGTGCCAGCAGTTTAACCGGGACAGGGCGCACCGGGGAGCTGTTTTTT.